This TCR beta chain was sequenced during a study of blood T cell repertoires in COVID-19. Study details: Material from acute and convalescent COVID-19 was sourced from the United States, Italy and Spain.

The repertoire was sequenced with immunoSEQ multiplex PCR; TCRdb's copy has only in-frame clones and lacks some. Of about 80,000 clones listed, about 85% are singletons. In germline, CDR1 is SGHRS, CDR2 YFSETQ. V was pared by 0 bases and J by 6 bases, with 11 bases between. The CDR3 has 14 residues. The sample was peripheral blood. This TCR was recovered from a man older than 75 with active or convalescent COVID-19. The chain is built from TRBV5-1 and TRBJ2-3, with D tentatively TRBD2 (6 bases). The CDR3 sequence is CASSLDLATDTQYF. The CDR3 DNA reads TGCGCCAGCAGCTTGGACCTAGCGACGGATACGCAGTATTTT.